This T cell receptor beta chain comes out of a study of early T cells in non-severe SARS-CoV-2 infection. Study-wide results and limits: The VDJdb matching leaned toward anti-spike CD8 responses and overlooked private and CD4 specificities.

Attachment of unique molecular identifiers to individual cDNA molecules was performed. A single record per CDR3 protein comes from TCRdb applying MiXCR to the 5' RACE reads. The table includes roughly 57,000 distinct CDR3 sequences, around 12% detected once. For this clonotype: What it binds is not known.

This CDR3 region has 11 residues. Trimming left V 4 bases short and J 6 bases short, with 8 bases between. Germline V lookup: CDR1 DFQATT, CDR2 SNEGSKA (reference sequence). The TCR was taken from an adult who was a healthcare worker with PCR-confirmed SARS-CoV-2 infection or an uninfected control (not recorded which). The chain carries TRBV20-1 and TRBJ2-3; D remains unclear. Sequencing was performed on whole blood, taken at baseline. CDR3 amino acids: CSATIGDTQYF. CDR3 nucleotides: TGCAGTGCTACTATAGGGGATACGCAGTATTTT.